The 30 T cell receptor beta chains given below trace back to one sample, sequenced in a study of blood T cell repertoires in COVID-19 (dated by TCRdb to about 2020). Preparation of the library involved the immunoSEQ multiplex PCR assay. TCRdb mirrors the immuneACCESS table, restricted to in-frame sequences. Some clones are absent from its copies; in checked studies, under half trace to an unresolved V gene, and the reason for the others is unknown. This sample gives about 170,000 clones in total; about four fifths of them show up just once. The top ten constitute about 19% of the sample. The sequencing input was peripheral blood. All receptors come from a woman between 70 and 85 years old who had recovered from COVID-19.

V usage is TRBV4-1 and J usage is TRBJ2-7, with 14 bases matching TRBD2. Per the germline V gene, CDR1 is MGHRA and CDR2 is YSYEKL. After removal of 2 bases from V and 2 bases from J, the junction contained 2 bases not matched to a gene. The CDR3 is made up of 16 amino acids. The CDR3 loop reads CASSQLGLAGAYEQYF. CDR3 coding DNA: TGCGCCAGCAGCCAATTGGGACTAGCGGGGGCCTACGAGCAGTACTTC.

This clone has only one observation. The chain uses TRBV11-2 and TRBJ1-1; the D gene is possibly TRBD1 (5 bases). The CDR3 length is 15 residues. Germline lookup yields CDR1 SGHAT and CDR2 FQNNGV. Trimming cost V 1 base and J 1 base, with 10 bases left between them. The CDR3 DNA sequence: TGTGCCAGCAGCTTAGGTGGGGGGTGGAACACTGAAGCTTTCTTT. Protein sequence: CASSLGGGWNTEAFF.

The chain combines TRBV5-1 with TRBJ2-7, with 9 nucleotides matching TRBD2. Trimming cost V 4 bases and J 3 bases; bases outside gene matches: 2. The CDR3 is 13 amino acids. The V gene's germline CDR1 is SGHRS and CDR2 YFSETQ. CDR3 loop: CASSEREDYEQYF. The CDR3 DNA reads TGCGCCAGCAGCGAGCGGGAGGACTACGAGCAGTACTTC.

The V call is TRBV10-2, the J call TRBJ2-5, with 12 bases lining up with TRBD1. Germline values: CDR1 WSHSY, CDR2 SAAADI. With V trimmed by 4 bases and J by 3 bases, 3 bases remained unmatched. CDR3 length: 15 residues. For the CDR3, the DNA is TGCGCCAGCAGTGCGGGGACAGGGGGCAAAGAGACCCAGTACTTC. Translation gives CASSAGTGGKETQYF.

The rearrangement links TRBV5-1 to TRBJ2-1; 9 bases are shared with TRBD2. The V and J ends lost 2 bases and 9 bases, in that order; junction bases with no gene match: 12. There are 16 residues in the CDR3. Per germline, CDR1 SGHRS and CDR2 YFSETQ. The CDR3 sequence is CASSLSAGGPDGEQFF. As DNA, the CDR3 is TGCGCCAGCAGCTTATCTGCGGGAGGGCCCGACGGTGAGCAGTTCTTC.

The rearrangement joins TRBV7-9 to TRBJ2-7; 8 bases align to TRBD2. CDR3 length: 15 residues. Germline V lookup: CDR1 SEHNR, CDR2 FQNEAQ (reference sequence). After removal of 5 bases from V and 6 bases from J, the junction contained 12 bases not matched to a gene. CDR3 sequence (DNA): TGTGCCAGCAGCCCCCTGGGTGTTAGCGGGGCCGAGCAGTACTTC. As protein: CASSPLGVSGAEQYF.

This rearrangement joins TRBV27 to TRBJ2-7; no clear D gene. The germline V gene has CDR1 MNHEY and CDR2 SMNVEV (reference sequence). The V end was cut by 6 bases, the J end by 0 bases, with 9 bases between. The length of the CDR3 is 13 residues. In DNA, the CDR3 is TGTGCCAGCAGCCATGGGCGCTCCTACGAGCAGTACTTC. Protein sequence: CASSHGRSYEQYF.

This CDR3 is CASSTREDQPQHF. In nucleotides, the CDR3 is TGTGCCAGTAGTACCAGGGAGGATCAGCCCCAGCATTTT. The chain links TRBV19 to TRBJ1-5; weak D call: TRBD1 (5 bases). The CDR3 spans 13 residues. The V end lost 4 bases, the J end lost 5 bases, and 9 bases lay between the germline ends. Germline values: CDR1 LNHDA, CDR2 SQIVND (reference sequence).

V is TRBV15 and J is TRBJ1-2; D is unresolved. CDR3 length equals 14 residues. CDR1 and CDR2 from the germline V gene are LNHNV and YYDKDF (reference sequence). V was cut by 1 base and J by 4 bases, with 10 bases left in between. The CDR3 here is CATSRGREGYGYTF. CDR3 sequence (DNA): TGTGCCACCAGCAGAGGGAGGGAGGGCTATGGCTACACCTTC.

V gene TRBV7-3 combines with J gene TRBJ2-1, with TRBD2 matching 11 bases. From germline, CDR1 is SGHTA and CDR2 FQGTGA. The ends lost 5 bases at V and 5 bases at J; junction bases unmatched: 5. The CDR3 loop spans 15 amino acids. This CDR3 reads CASSETSGTDNEQFF. CDR3 sequence (DNA): TGTGCCAGCAGCGAGACTAGCGGGACAGACAATGAGCAGTTCTTC. Together with reference TRBV7-3 and TRBJ2-1, the CDR3 gives the full variable domain: GAGVSQTPSNKVTEKGKYVELRCDPISGHTALYWYRQSLGQGPEFLIYFQGTGAADDSGLPNDRFFAVRPEGSVSTLKIQRTERGDSAVYLCASSETSGTDNEQFFGPGTRLTVL.

The gene calls are TRBV18 and TRBJ1-2; 7 bases are shared with TRBD1. After removal of 5 bases from V and 6 bases from J, the junction contained 9 bases not matched to a gene. Germline V gene sequence: CDR1 KGHSH, CDR2 LQKENI. This CDR3 has 14 amino acids. DNA of the CDR3: TGTGCCAGCTCATCGACAGGGAAGTCTCATGGCTACACCTTC. Translating it yields CASSSTGKSHGYTF. The full variable domain, its missing parts supplied by reference TRBV18 and TRBJ1-2, is NAGVMQNPRHLVRRRGQEARLRCSPMKGHSHVYWYRQLPEEGLKFMVYLQKENIIDESGMPKERFSAEFPKEGPSILRIQQVVRGDSAAYFCASSSTGKSHGYTFGSGTRLTVV.

The sample holds one count of this clone. The J gene is TRBJ2-7, the V gene TRBV6-5; D possibly corresponds to TRBD1 (8 bases). Germline CDR1 and CDR2: MNHEY and SVGAGI. CDR3 length: 15 amino acids. Trimming removed 4 bases from V and 4 bases from J, with 17 bases in between. Here the CDR3 DNA reads TGTGCCAGCAGTTTGACAGGGGAGGGAATTTACGAGCAGTACTTC. Translating gives CASSLTGEGIYEQYF.

The chain employs TRBV30 and TRBJ1-1; no firm D call. This CDR3 has 11 amino acids. Between the trimmed V and J ends, which lost 3 bases and 3 bases, there was a span of 5 bases. CDR1 and CDR2 (germline): GTSNPN, SVGIG (reference sequence). Here the CDR3 reads CAWSQYTEAFF. The CDR3 DNA reads TGTGCCTGGAGCCAGTACACTGAAGCTTTCTTT.

V and J are TRBV20-1 and TRBJ2-2; 14 nucleotides line up with TRBD2. V was pared by 3 bases and J by 6 bases, with 9 bases of the junction left unmatched. The CDR3 has 17 amino acids. Germline CDR1 DFQATT, CDR2 SNEGSKA (reference sequence). CDR3 sequence: CSASGGLAGEWAGELFF. The CDR3 nucleotides read TGCAGTGCTAGTGGGGGACTAGCGGGAGAATGGGCCGGGGAGCTGTTTTTT.

A single count supports this clone. The CDR3 loop reads CASGPGQYNYGYTF. The CDR3 nucleotides are TGCGCCAGCGGACCGGGACAGTATAACTATGGCTACACCTTC. The rearrangement joins TRBV5-1 to TRBJ1-2; 7 bases agree with TRBD1. The V gene end was trimmed by 7 bases and the J gene end by 1 base; junction bases not matched to a gene: 7. The germline V gene has CDR1 SGHRS and CDR2 YFSETQ. This CDR3 region has 14 residues.

This rearrangement joins TRBV18 to TRBJ2-3; D not certain. Germline lookup yields CDR1 KGHSH and CDR2 LQKENI. The CDR3 length is 17 residues. V lost 3 bases and J 5 bases, leaving 21 bases between the germline ends. CDR3 nucleotides: TGTGCCAGCTCACCCCCAAGCAGGATACGGTTGGGAGATACGCAGTATTTT. It is translated as CASSPPSRIRLGDTQYF.

V usage is TRBV7-6 and J usage is TRBJ1-6, with D possibly matching TRBD1 (5 bases). Between the trimmed V and J ends, which lost 1 base and 5 bases, there was a span of 9 bases. This CDR3 region has 15 residues. In germline, CDR1 is SGHVS, CDR2 FNYEAQ. DNA of the CDR3: TGTGCCAGCAGCTTAGAAGGGGTGGATAATTCACCCCTCCACTTT. Translated: CASSLEGVDNSPLHF.

V usage is TRBV19 and J usage is TRBJ1-1; unclear D gene. Germline lookup yields CDR1 LNHDA and CDR2 SQIVND (reference sequence). There are 15 residues in the CDR3. Trimming pared 6 bases from V and 1 base from J, leaving 15 bases between. In DNA, the CDR3 is TGTGCCAGTAGAGCGAACCCACGGGGGAACACTGAAGCTTTCTTT. Its protein is CASRANPRGNTEAFF.

The chain's CDR3 is CASSPPPAASTDTQYF. The CDR3 DNA sequence: TGTGCCAGCAGCCCCCCCCCTGCGGCTAGCACAGATACGCAGTATTTT. The V call is TRBV7-9, the J call TRBJ2-3; D ambiguous. Between the trimmed V and J ends, which lost 5 bases and 0 bases, there was a span of 15 bases. The CDR3 totals 16 residues. CDR1 is SEHNR, CDR2 FQNEAQ, per germline (reference sequence).

This clone came up once. The rearrangement uses TRBV2 and TRBJ1-1; 7 bases match TRBD1. This CDR3 comprises 13 residues. The germline gives CDR1 SNHLY, CDR2 FYNNEI. After removal of 6 bases from V and 10 bases from J, the junction contained 11 bases not matched to a gene. The CDR3 loop reads CASSGTGAPGAFF. CDR3 DNA: TGTGCCAGCAGCGGTACAGGGGCACCAGGAGCTTTCTTT.

CDR3 DNA: TGTGCCAGCAGTCCCCCCGCGGGGCTGGGGCAGCCCCAGCATTTT. This codes for CASSPPAGLGQPQHF. J is TRBJ1-5 and V is TRBV28; tentatively, D is TRBD1 (5 bases). The V gene's germline CDR1 is MDHEN and CDR2 SYDVKM. The V gene lost 5 bases and the J gene lost 7 bases, with 18 bases spanning the gap. The CDR3 is 15 amino acids.

The chain couples TRBV19 to TRBJ1-2; 8 nucleotides line up with TRBD1. The ends lost 10 bases at V and 8 bases at J; junction bases unmatched: 18. The CDR3 loop spans 15 amino acids. CDR1 is LNHDA, CDR2 SQIVND, per germline (reference sequence). DNA for the CDR3: TGTGCCACTAGACTACCTCTCGACAGGGGAGGCGGCTACACCTTC. Its protein product is CATRLPLDRGGGYTF. The variable domain in full, completed from reference TRBV19 and TRBJ1-2, reads DGGITQSPKYLFRKEGQNVTLSCEQNLNHDAMYWYRQDPGQGLRLIYYSQIVNDFQKGDIAEGYSVSREKKESFPLTVTSAQKNPTAFYLCATRLPLDRGGGYTFGSGTRLTVV.

The chain carries TRBV7-9 and TRBJ1-4; a weak D match, TRBD1 (5 bases). With 3 bases removed from V and 5 bases from J, the gap between germline ends came to 10 bases. The CDR3 has 14 amino acids. The germline V gene encodes CDR1 SEHNR and CDR2 FQNEAQ (reference sequence). In nucleotides, the CDR3 is TGTGCCAGCAGCTTCCGGACAAGGAATGAAAAACTGTTTTTT. Its protein is CASSFRTRNEKLFF. Full variable domain (rest looked up from reference TRBV7-9 and TRBJ1-4): DTGVSQNPRHKITKRGQNVTFRCDPISEHNRLYWYRQTLGQGPEFLTYFQNEAQLEKSRLLSDRFSAERPKGSFSTLEIQRTEQGDSAMYLCASSFRTRNEKLFFGSGTQLSVL.

The chain links TRBV5-1 to TRBJ1-3, with D possibly matching TRBD1 (6 bases). CDR3 length equals 18 residues. The germline gives CDR1 SGHRS, CDR2 YFSETQ. V gave up 1 base and J gave up 0 bases, with 17 bases separating them. For the CDR3, the DNA is TGCGCCAGCAGCTTGTCCGAAAGACAGGAGCACTCTGGAAACACCATATATTTT. Translating it yields CASSLSERQEHSGNTIYF.

This rearrangement joins TRBV27 to TRBJ1-4; TRBD1 agrees at 7 bases. The germline V gene has CDR1 MNHEY and CDR2 SMNVEV (reference sequence). CDR3 length: 16 amino acids. Trimming cost V 5 bases and J 3 bases; bases outside gene matches: 9. CDR3 protein: CASSGTALGANEKLFF. CDR3 DNA: TGTGCCAGCAGTGGGACAGCCCTGGGGGCTAATGAAAAACTGTTTTTT.

V gene TRBV19 combines with J gene TRBJ1-4; D possibly corresponds to TRBD1 (6 bases). Germline V gene data show CDR1 as LNHDA and CDR2 as SQIVND (reference sequence). CDR3 size: 15 residues. V gave up 8 bases and J gave up 11 bases, with 24 bases separating them. As DNA, the CDR3 is TGTGCCAGTGGCACAGGGAAGGGCCTAATGATGAAACTGTTTTTT. This sequence encodes CASGTGKGLMMKLFF.

This rearrangement joins TRBV7-9 to TRBJ1-4; 10 bases match TRBD1. CDR1 is SEHNR and CDR2 is FQNEAQ in the germline V gene (reference sequence). The CDR3 contains 15 residues. V was pared by 2 bases and J by 8 bases, with 5 bases of the junction left unmatched. The CDR3 loop reads CASSLMGQGNEKLFF. DNA of the CDR3: TGTGCCAGCAGCTTAATGGGACAGGGGAACGAAAAACTGTTTTTT.

This chain links TRBV30 with TRBJ1-2; a weak D match, TRBD1 (6 bases). Germline assignment: CDR1 GTSNPN and CDR2 SVGIG (reference sequence). V lost 4 bases and J lost 0, with 12 bases in between. The length of the CDR3 is 14 residues. This CDR3 reads CAWKGDTTNYGYTF. CDR3 bases: TGTGCCTGGAAGGGGGACACAACTAACTATGGCTACACCTTC.

The rearrangement links TRBV5-1 to TRBJ2-1, with 9 bases fitting TRBD2. The CDR3 runs to 17 residues. The trim removed 0 bases at V and 5 bases at J, leaving 9 bases unmatched. Germline CDR1 and CDR2: SGHRS and YFSETQ. The CDR3 DNA is TGCGCCAGCAGCTTGGCCCTAGCGGGGCGGACCAACAATGAGCAGTTCTTC. Its translation: CASSLALAGRTNNEQFF.

The chain combines TRBV28 with TRBJ1-4; 8 bases align to TRBD1. Unmatched junction bases numbered 8, after V lost 6 bases and J lost 5 bases. Germline loops: CDR1 MDHEN, CDR2 SYDVKM. This CDR3 has 15 residues. DNA for the CDR3: TGTGCCAGCAGCTCCGGACAGGGCGAGAATGAAAAACTGTTTTTT. The encoded protein is CASSSGQGENEKLFF.